A single sample is the source of the 11 T cell receptor beta chains below, sequenced in a study of shared clonotypes between healthy human individuals. Sequenced by immunoSEQ multiplex PCR; TCRdb stores in-frame clones only, minus some. The profile shows approximately 2.1 million clones, approximately 93% of them singletons. Input material: naive CD4+ T cells from PBMCs. Stated subset: CD45RA+ positively selected. The receptor set was obtained from a man between 18 and 35 years old in good health. Some clones in this sample may be carry-over from other donors' samples.

This chain links TRBV7-9 with TRBJ2-2, with 8 bases identical to TRBD2. In germline, CDR1 is SEHNR, CDR2 FQNEAQ (reference sequence). The CDR3 consists of 16 residues. J lost 3 bases, V lost 7 bases, and 10 bases had no gene match. CDR3 sequence: CASTPAGGRHTGELFF. The CDR3 bases are TGTGCCAGCACCCCCGCTGGCGGGAGGCACACCGGGGAGCTGTTTTTT.

The V gene is TRBV7-2, the J gene TRBJ2-1, with D hard to call. The CDR3 has 13 amino acids. Trimming took 2 bases from V and 8 from J, leaving 10 bases between them. Germline values: CDR1 SGHTA, CDR2 FQGNSA. CDR3 DNA: TGTGCCAGCAGCTTAAACCGATGGGATGAGCAGTTCTTC. Residues: CASSLNRWDEQFF.

The V gene is TRBV27, the J gene TRBJ1-4; TRBD1 might be the D (5 bases). CDR3 length equals 15 residues. Germline assignment: CDR1 MNHEY and CDR2 SMNVEV (reference sequence). The V gene lost 6 bases and the J gene lost 4 bases, with 15 bases spanning the gap. CDR3 protein: CASRSLRQSNEKLFF. As DNA, the CDR3 is TGTGCCAGCAGGTCCCTTAGACAGAGTAATGAAAAACTGTTTTTT. The full variable domain, rest sourced from reference TRBV27 and TRBJ1-4, is EAQVTQNPRYLITVTGKKLTVTCSQNMNHEYMSWYRQDPGLGLRQIYYSMNVEVTDKGDVPEGYKVSRKEKRNFPLILESPSPNQTSLYFCASRSLRQSNEKLFFGSGTQLSVL.

CDR3 protein: CASSGGMGVNTEAFF. In DNA, the CDR3 is TGTGCCAGCAGTGGGGGTATGGGGGTGAACACTGAAGCTTTCTTT. J is TRBJ1-1 and V is TRBV25-1; D is perhaps TRBD1 (5 bases). V was clipped by 4 bases and J by 0 bases, with 12 bases between them. The CDR3 has 15 residues. Per the germline V gene, CDR1 is MGHDK and CDR2 is SYGVNS.

This sequence joins TRBV11-1 and TRBJ2-2; D unresolved. Germline CDR1 is SGHAT and CDR2 is FQDESV (reference sequence). V was cut by 1 base and J by 6 bases, with 6 bases left in between. CDR3 size: 13 residues. CDR3 sequence reads: CASSLGYPGELFF. The CDR3 coding sequence is TGTGCCAGCAGCTTAGGGTATCCCGGGGAGCTGTTTTTT.

The chain employs TRBV11-2 and TRBJ2-7, with TRBD1 matching over 9 bases. Germline CDR1 reads SGHAT; CDR2 reads FQNNGV. V shed 5 bases, J shed 2 bases, and the junction held 7 bases outside the gene matches. The CDR3 totals 15 residues. The CDR3 DNA reads as TGTGCCAGCAGCCCGTGGGACAGGGCAGCCTACGAGCAGTACTTC. Amino acid sequence: CASSPWDRAAYEQYF.

V gene TRBV7-9 combines with J gene TRBJ2-6; tentatively, D is TRBD1 (5 bases). Per the germline V gene, CDR1 is SEHNR and CDR2 is FQNEAQ (reference sequence). The CDR3 has 18 residues. The ends were cut back, 1 base at V and 4 bases at J, with 17 bases in the middle. This chain's CDR3 is CASSLDRQGTNGANVLTF. In DNA, the CDR3 is TGTGCCAGCAGCTTAGATAGGCAGGGAACAAACGGGGCCAACGTCCTGACTTTC.

V is TRBV10-1 and J is TRBJ2-1, with a weak D call TRBD2 (5 bases). Trimming cost V 4 bases and J 7 bases, with 14 bases left between them. Germline-derived CDR1 and CDR2 are WNHNN and SYGVQD (reference sequence). The CDR3 is 14 residues long. The CDR3 loop reads CASSGPDPGNEQFF. DNA for the CDR3: TGCGCCAGCAGTGGCCCCGATCCGGGGAATGAGCAGTTCTTC.

The chain joins TRBV6-6 to TRBJ2-5, with TRBD1 matching over 11 bases. The CDR3 is 16 residues long. Germline trimming cut 5 bases from V and 3 bases from J; bases unmatched to any gene: 8. Germline CDR1 MNHNY, CDR2 SVGAGI (reference sequence). The CDR3 DNA follows: TGTGCCAGCAGTCCCGGACAGGGGGCCGGGGAAGAGACCCAGTACTTC. This translates into CASSPGQGAGEETQYF.

J is TRBJ2-1 and V is TRBV11-3; 8 bases are shared with TRBD1. The CDR3 is 14 residues long. V was pared by 1 base and J by 7 bases, with 3 bases of the junction left unmatched. In germline, CDR1 is SGHNT, CDR2 YENEEA. The CDR3 DNA reads TGTGCCAGCAGCTTAGGTACAGGGGGAAATGAGCAGTTCTTC. It is translated as CASSLGTGGNEQFF.

The genes are TRBV7-2 and TRBJ1-1; D remains ambiguous. Trimming shortened V by 5 bases and J by 0 bases, and 16 bases separated the two germline ends. The CDR3 contains 16 residues. Per the germline V gene, CDR1 is SGHTA and CDR2 is FQGNSA. The CDR3 is CASSPTDGRLNTEAFF. CDR3 DNA: TGTGCCAGCAGCCCGACGGACGGTAGATTGAACACTGAAGCTTTCTTT.